This T cell receptor beta chain appears in the sequencing data of a study of patients and donors after allogeneic stem cell transplantation. This clonotype has just a few counts. TCRdb re-called the RT-PCR reads through MiXCR, storing one row per CDR3 protein. The sample consists of 84,000 or so distinct CDR3 sequences, 45% to 50% of them appearing once. V lost 6 bases and J 4 bases, leaving 13 bases between the germline ends. The CDR3 has 14 residues. Germline CDR1 MNHEY, CDR2 SVGEGT. V gene TRBV6-2 or TRBV6-3 combines with J gene TRBJ1-5; no firm D call. Specimen: blood, either unsorted or a sorted T cell fraction (not recorded which). The clonotype originates from a human donor who was either an allogeneic HSCT recipient or a stem cell or donor lymphocyte infusion donor (not recorded which). It is not recorded whose cells these are; they may come from a transplant donor. The DNA for the CDR3 is TGTGCCAGCAGCTATACAAAGGAAAATCAGCCCCAGCATTTT. Amino acids: CASSYTKENQPQHF.